Below, one TCR beta chain is given with its context. One base separates it from a far larger clone, so it is likely a read error. This sample is part of a study of prognosis after radiotherapy for stage I lung cancer. At the level of the study: There were fewer than 15 patients with newly diagnosed primary stage I lung tumors and about five patients with oligometastatic NSCLC after surgical resection of the primary tumor. The study recorded distant metastases in a few patients (median roughly 7 months) after radiotherapy and no significant progression in more than 14.

Amplification of the TCR beta CDR3 (from genomic DNA) was done by two-round multiplex PCR. TRBV and TRBJ genes each had their own specific primers in first-round PCR. From the multiplex PCR reads, TCRdb called clonotypes with MiXCR, one entry per CDR3 protein. The repertoire holds approximately 20,000 distinct CDR3 sequences, with about 26% as singletons. The CDR3 runs 16 residues. Germline CDR1 reads SGDLS; CDR2 reads YYNGEE. The receptor was derived from a donor at least 50 years old with non-small cell lung cancer. Sequencing was performed on PBMCs, taken before or after stereotactic body radiation therapy (not recorded which). This chain uses TRBV9 with TRBJ2-1; 11 bases agree with TRBD2. Written as DNA, the CDR3 is TGTGCCAGCAGCCTTTTAGCGGGAGGGCCCGACAATGAGCGGTTCTTC. This translates into CASSLLAGGPDNERFF.